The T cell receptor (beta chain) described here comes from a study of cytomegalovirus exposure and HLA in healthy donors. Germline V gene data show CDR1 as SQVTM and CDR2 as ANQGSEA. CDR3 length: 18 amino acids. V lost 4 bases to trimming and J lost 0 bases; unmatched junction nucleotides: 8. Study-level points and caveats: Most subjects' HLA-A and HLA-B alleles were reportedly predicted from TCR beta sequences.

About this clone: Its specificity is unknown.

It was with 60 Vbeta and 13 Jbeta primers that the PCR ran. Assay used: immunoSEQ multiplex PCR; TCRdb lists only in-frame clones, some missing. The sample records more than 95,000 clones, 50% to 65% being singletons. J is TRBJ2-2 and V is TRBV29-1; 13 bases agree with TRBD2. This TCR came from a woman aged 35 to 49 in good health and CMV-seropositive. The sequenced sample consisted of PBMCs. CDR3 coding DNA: TGCAGCGTTGGACCGACTAGCGGGAGGCCTACGAACACCGGGGAGCTGTTTTTT. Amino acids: CSVGPTSGRPTNTGELFF.